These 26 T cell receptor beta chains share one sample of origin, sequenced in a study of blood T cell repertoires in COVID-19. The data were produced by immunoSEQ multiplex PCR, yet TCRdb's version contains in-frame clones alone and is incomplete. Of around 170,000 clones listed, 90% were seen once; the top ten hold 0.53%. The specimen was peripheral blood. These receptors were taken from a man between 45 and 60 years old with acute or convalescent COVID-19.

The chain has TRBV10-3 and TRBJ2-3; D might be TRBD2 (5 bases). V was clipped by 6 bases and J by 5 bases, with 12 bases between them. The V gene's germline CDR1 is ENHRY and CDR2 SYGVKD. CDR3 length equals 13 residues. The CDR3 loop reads CAIRDSSVDTQYF. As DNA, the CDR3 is TGTGCCATCAGGGACTCTTCGGTAGATACGCAGTATTTT.

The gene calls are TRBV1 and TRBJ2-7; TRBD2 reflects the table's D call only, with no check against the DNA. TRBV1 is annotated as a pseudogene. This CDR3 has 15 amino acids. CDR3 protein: CTSSLLAGVGGEQYF. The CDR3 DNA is TGCACCAGCAGCCTCCTAGCGGGGGTAGGGGGCGAGCAGTACTTC.

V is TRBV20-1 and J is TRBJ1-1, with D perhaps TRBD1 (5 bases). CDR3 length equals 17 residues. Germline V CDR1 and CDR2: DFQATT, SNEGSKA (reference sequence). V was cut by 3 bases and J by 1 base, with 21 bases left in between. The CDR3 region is CSASTFGTGVANTEAFF. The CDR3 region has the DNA TGCAGTGCTAGTACGTTCGGTACGGGGGTCGCGAACACTGAAGCTTTCTTT.

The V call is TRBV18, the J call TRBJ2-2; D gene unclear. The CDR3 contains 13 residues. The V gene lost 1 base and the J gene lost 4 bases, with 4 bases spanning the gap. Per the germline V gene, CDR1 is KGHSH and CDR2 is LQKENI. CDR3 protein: CASSPRATGELFF. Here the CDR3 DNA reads TGTGCCAGCTCACCACGAGCCACCGGGGAGCTGTTTTTT. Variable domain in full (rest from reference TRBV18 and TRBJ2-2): NAGVMQNPRHLVRRRGQEARLRCSPMKGHSHVYWYRQLPEEGLKFMVYLQKENIIDESGMPKERFSAEFPKEGPSILRIQQVVRGDSAAYFCASSPRATGELFFGEGSRLTVL.

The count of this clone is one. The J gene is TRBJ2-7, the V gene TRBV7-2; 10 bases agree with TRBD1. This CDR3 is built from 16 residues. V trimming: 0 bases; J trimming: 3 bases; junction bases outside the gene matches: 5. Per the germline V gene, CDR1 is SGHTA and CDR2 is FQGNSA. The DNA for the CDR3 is TGTGCCAGCAGCTTAGCAGGGACAGGGGCCTTCTACGAGCAGTACGTC. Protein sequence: CASSLAGTGAFYEQYV.

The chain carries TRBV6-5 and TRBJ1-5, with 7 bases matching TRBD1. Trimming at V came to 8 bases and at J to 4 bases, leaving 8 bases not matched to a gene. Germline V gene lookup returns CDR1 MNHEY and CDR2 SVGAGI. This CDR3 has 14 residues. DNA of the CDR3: TGTGCCAGCTGCCCAGGGGGTGTAAATCAGCCCCAGCATTTT. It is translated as CASCPGGVNQPQHF.

This chain's CDR3 is CASSYSTVTEAFF. The CDR3 coding sequence is TGTGCCAGCAGTTACTCGACAGTCACTGAAGCTTTCTTT. The chain combines TRBV6-5 with TRBJ1-1; D may be TRBD1 (5 bases). V dropped 0 bases and J dropped 4 bases, with 6 bases sitting between them. The CDR3 length is 13 residues. Per the germline V gene, CDR1 is MNHEY and CDR2 is SVGAGI.

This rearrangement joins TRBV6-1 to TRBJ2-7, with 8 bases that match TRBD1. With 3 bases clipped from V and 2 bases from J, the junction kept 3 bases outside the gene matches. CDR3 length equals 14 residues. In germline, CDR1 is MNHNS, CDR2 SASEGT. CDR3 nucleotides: TGTGCCAGCAGTGAGGGGACAGGAGCCTACGAGCAGTACGTC. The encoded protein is CASSEGTGAYEQYV.

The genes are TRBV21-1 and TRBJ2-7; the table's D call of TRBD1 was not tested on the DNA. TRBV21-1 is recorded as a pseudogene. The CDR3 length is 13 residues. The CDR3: CASSKDNPWEQYV. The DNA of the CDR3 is TGTGCCAGCAGCAAAGACAACCCGTGGGAGCAGTACGTC.

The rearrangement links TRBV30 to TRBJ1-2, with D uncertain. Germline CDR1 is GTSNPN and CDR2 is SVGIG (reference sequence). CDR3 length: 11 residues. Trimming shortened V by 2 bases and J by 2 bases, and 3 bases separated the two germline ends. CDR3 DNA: TGTGCCTGGAGTTCGAACTATGGCTACACCTTC. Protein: CAWSSNYGYTF.

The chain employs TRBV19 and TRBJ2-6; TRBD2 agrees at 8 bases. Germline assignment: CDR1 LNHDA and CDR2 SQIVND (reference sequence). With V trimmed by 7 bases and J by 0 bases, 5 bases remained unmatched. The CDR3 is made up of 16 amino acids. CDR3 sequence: CASTKRETSGANVLTF. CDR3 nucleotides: TGTGCCAGTACTAAGCGGGAGACCTCTGGGGCCAACGTCCTGACTTTC.

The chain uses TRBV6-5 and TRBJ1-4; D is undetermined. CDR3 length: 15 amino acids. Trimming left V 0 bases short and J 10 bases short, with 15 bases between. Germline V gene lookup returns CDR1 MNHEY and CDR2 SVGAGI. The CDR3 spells CASSYSGGWIGKLFF. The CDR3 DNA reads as TGTGCCAGCAGTTACTCGGGAGGATGGATAGGAAAACTGTTTTTT.

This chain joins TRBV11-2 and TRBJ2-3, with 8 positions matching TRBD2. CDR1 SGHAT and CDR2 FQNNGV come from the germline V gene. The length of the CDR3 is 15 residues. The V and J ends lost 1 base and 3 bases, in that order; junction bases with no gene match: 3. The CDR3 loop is CASSLAGGRTDTQYF. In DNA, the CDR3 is TGTGCCAGCAGCTTAGCGGGGGGGCGTACAGATACGCAGTATTTT.

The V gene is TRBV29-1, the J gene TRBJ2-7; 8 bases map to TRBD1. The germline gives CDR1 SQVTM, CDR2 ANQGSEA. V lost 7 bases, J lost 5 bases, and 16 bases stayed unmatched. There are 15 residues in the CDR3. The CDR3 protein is CSARQSGTGGNEQYF. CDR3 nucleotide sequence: TGCAGCGCACGCCAATCCGGGACAGGCGGTAACGAGCAGTACTTC.

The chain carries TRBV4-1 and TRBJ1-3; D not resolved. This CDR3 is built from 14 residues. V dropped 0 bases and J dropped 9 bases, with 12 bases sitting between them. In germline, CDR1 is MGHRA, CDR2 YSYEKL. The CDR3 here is CASSQDPEASTIYF. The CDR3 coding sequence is TGCGCCAGCAGCCAAGATCCGGAGGCAAGCACCATATATTTT.

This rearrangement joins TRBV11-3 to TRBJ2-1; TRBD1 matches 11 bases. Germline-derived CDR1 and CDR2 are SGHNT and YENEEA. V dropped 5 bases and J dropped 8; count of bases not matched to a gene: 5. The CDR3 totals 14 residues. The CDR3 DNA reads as TGTGCCAGCAGCCCGTGGACAGGGGGCGATGAGCAGTTCTTC. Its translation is CASSPWTGGDEQFF.

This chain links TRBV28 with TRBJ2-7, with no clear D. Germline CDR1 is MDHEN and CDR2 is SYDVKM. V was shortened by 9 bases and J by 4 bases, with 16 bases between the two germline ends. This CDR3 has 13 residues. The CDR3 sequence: CASAGPLLYEQYF. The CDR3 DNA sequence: TGTGCCAGTGCAGGCCCGCTTTTGTACGAGCAGTACTTC.

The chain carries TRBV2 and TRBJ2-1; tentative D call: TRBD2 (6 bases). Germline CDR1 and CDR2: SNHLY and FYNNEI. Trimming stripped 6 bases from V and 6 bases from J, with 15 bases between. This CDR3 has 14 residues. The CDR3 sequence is CASSREKTSNEQFF. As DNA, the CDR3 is TGTGCCAGCAGCCGAGAGAAGACTAGCAATGAGCAGTTCTTC.

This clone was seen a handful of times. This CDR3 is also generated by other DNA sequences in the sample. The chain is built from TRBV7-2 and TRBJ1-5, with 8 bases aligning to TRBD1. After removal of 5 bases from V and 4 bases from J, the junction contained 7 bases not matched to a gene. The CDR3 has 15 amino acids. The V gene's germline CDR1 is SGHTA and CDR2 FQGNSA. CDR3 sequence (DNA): TGTGCCAGCAGCCTCTACAGGGGGGAGAATCAGCCCCAGCATTTT. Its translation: CASSLYRGENQPQHF.

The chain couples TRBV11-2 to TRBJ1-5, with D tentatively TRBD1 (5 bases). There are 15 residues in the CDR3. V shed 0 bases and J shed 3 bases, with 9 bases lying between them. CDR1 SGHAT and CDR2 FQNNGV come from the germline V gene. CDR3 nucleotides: TGTGCCAGCAGCTTAGATCAGGGCTTCAATCAGCCCCAGCATTTT. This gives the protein CASSLDQGFNQPQHF.

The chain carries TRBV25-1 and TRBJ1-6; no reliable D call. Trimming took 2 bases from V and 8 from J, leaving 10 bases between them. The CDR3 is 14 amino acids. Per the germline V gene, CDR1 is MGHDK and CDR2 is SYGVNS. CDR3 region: CASSEAPRHSPLHF. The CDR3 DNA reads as TGTGCCAGCAGTGAAGCCCCTAGGCATTCACCCCTCCACTTT.

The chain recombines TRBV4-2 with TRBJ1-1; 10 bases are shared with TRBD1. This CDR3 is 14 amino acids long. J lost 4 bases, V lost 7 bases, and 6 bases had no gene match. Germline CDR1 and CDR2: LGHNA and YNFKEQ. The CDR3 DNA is TGTGCCAGCACCCAGACAGGGGGCGTCACTGAAGCTTTCTTT. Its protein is CASTQTGGVTEAFF.

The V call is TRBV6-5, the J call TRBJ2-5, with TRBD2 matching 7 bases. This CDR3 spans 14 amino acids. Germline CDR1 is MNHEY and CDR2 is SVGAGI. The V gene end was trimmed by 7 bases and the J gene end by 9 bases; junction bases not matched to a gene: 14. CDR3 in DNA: TGTGCCAGCACCCCGACTAGCACTCCGAGTGCCCAGTACTTC. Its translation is CASTPTSTPSAQYF.

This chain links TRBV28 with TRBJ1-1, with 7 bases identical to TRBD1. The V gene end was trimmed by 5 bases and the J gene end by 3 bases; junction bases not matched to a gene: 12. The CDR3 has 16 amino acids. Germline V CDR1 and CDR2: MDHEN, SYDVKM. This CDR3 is CASSDRQGGMYTEAFF. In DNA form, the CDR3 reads TGTGCCAGCAGTGACCGACAGGGTGGTATGTACACTGAAGCTTTCTTT.

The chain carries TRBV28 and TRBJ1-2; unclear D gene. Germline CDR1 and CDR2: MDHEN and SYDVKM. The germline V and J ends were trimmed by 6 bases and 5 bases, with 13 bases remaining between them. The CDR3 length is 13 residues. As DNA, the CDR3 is TGTGCCAGCAGCAGAGACACGGGATATGGCTACACCTTC. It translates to CASSRDTGYGYTF.

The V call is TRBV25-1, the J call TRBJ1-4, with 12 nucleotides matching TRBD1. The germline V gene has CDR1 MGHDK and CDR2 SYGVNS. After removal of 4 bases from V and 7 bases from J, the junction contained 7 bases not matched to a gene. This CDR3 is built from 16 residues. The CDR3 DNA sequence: TGTGCCAGCAGTGGAGGGACAGGGGGCCGTATTGAAAAACTGTTTTTT. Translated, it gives CASSGGTGGRIEKLFF.